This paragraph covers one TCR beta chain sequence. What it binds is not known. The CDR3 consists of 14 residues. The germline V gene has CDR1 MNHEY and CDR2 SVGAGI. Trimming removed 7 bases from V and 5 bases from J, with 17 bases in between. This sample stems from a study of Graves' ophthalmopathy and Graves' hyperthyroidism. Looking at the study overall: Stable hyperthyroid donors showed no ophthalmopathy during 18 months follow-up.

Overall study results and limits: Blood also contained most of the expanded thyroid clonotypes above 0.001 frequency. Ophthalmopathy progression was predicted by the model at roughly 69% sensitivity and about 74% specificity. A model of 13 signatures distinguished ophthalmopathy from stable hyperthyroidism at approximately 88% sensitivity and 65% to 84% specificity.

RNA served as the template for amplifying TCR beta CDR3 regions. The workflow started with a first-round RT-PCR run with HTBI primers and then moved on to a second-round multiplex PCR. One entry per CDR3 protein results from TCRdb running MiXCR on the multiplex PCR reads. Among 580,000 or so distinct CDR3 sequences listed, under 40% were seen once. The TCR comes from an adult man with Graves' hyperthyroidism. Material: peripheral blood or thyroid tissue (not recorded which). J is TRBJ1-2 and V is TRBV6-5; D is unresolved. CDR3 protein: CASTSYFSGYGYTF. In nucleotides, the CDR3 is TGTGCCAGCACCAGTTACTTCTCTGGGTATGGCTACACCTTC.